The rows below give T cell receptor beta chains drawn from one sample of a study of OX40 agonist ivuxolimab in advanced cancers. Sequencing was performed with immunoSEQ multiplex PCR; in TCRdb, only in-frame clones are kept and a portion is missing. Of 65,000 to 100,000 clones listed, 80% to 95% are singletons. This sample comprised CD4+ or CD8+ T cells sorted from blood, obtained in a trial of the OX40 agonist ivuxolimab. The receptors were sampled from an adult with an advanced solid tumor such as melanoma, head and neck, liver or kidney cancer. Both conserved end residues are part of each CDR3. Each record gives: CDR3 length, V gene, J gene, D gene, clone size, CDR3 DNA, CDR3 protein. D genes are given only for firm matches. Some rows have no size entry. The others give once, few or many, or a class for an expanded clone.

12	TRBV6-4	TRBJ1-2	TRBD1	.	TGTGCCAGCAGTGACTGGACAGGTGGCTACACCTTC	CASSDWTGGYTF
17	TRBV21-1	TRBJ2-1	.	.	TGTGCCAGCAGCAAAGGGGTCTTGGGGACTAGCGGTAATGAGCAGTTCTTC	CASSKGVLGTSGNEQFF
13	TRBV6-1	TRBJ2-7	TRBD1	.	TGTGCCAGCATCCCCGGGACAGTCTACGAGCAGTACTTC	CASIPGTVYEQYF
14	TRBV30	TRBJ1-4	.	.	TGTGCCTGGAGTCGGACTCCTGGTAATGAAAAACTGTTTTTT	CAWSRTPGNEKLFF
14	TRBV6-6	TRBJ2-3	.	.	TGTGCAATACACGGATACCCCCACACAGATACGCAGTATTTT	CAIHGYPHTDTQYF
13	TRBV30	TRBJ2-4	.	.	TGTGCCTGGAGAGAGCTAGCCAAAAACATTCAGTACTTC	CAWRELAKNIQYF
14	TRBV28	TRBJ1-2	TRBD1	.	TGTGCCAGCAGTTACCCCGGGACAGGGATGGCCTACACCTTC	CASSYPGTGMAYTF
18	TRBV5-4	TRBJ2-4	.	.	TGTGCCAGCAGCCATGGCCCGGAGGGGCCAGGCGCCAAAAACATTCAGTACTTC	CASSHGPEGPGAKNIQYF
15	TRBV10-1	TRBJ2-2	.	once	TGCGCCAGCAGTGATCAGGTCGGAATCACCGGGGAGCTGTTTTTT	CASSDQVGITGELFF
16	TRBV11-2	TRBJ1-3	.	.	TGTGCCAGCAGCTTGATACAGTTGTATCTCGGAAACACCATATATTTT	CASSLIQLYLGNTIYF
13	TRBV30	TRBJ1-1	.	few	TGTGCCTGGAGTGTACTAGTGAGGGGTGAAGCTTTCTTT	CAWSVLVRGEAFF
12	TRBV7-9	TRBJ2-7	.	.	TGTGCCAGCAGCTTAGAGCAGGCCCGGCAGTACTTC	CASSLEQARQYF